This T cell receptor beta chain was documented in a study of Ad26.COV2.S vaccination and SARS-CoV-2 variants. Study-level background: Administration of Ad26.COV2.S was intramuscular, either once or twice 56 days apart.

Germline CDR1 and CDR2: MNHNS and SASEGT. The CDR3 runs 16 residues. Between the trimmed V and J ends, which lost 3 bases and 4 bases, there was a span of 18 bases. Treatment in this sample: roughly 18 received Ad26.COV2.S at low or high dose, single or two shots; 5 received placebo; per-sample allocation not given. The investigators took samples on day 63 after the first vaccine or placebo injection. Repertoires were generated with immunoSEQ multiplex PCR, while TCRdb's copy carries only in-frame clones and drops some. The data contain over 250,000 clones, over 75% of them singletons. The study, taken as a whole, reports: People given the vaccine had a wider spike-specific TCR breadth than placebo recipients did. From the TCR breadth and depth analyses, total T cell responses may have been underestimated.

Remarks on this clone: As yet, its antigen is unknown.

The sample here was peripheral blood, taken in a trial of Ad26.COV2.S vaccine versus placebo. This sequence originates from a person between 18 and 65 years old who received the Ad26.COV2.S COVID-19 vaccine or a placebo. This chain connects TRBV6-1 to TRBJ1-1; D gene unclear. CDR3 coding DNA: TGTGCCAGCAGTGAGGACGGTCCCGGGCGAGGCACTGAAGCTTTCTTT. This sequence encodes CASSEDGPGRGTEAFF.